The rows below give T cell receptor beta chains drawn from one sample of a study of blood T cell repertoires in COVID-19. Sequenced by immunoSEQ multiplex PCR; TCRdb stores in-frame clones only, minus some. The sample records a few hundred thousand clones, roughly 90% being singletons. The sample comprised PBMCs or T cells enriched from blood (not recorded which). These receptors were obtained from a young woman with acute COVID-19. CDR3s include the opening cysteine and the closing phenylalanine or tryptophan. A D gene is named only where the DNA matches it firmly. Clone sizes are given selectively: once, few, many, or a class where the clone is expanded.

D	size	V	length	J	CDR3	DNA
TRBD2	.	TRBV24-1	17	TRBJ2-3	CATSDPGTSGPTDTQYF	TGTGCCACCAGTGACCCCGGGACTAGCGGGCCCACAGATACGCAGTATTTT
TRBD2	.	TRBV10-3	14	TRBJ2-7	CAISPAGDVYEQYF	TGTGCCATCAGCCCAGCGGGAGACGTCTACGAGCAGTACTTC
.	.	TRBV19	17	TRBJ1-3	CASSHPGLWGGGNTIYF	TGTGCCAGTAGCCACCCCGGTTTGTGGGGCGGAGGAAACACCATATATTTT
.	.	TRBV10-3	15	TRBJ1-4	CAISEGSVNHEKLFF	TGTGCCATCAGTGAGGGTTCAGTCAATCATGAAAAACTGTTTTTT
.	.	TRBV15	15	TRBJ2-2	CATSRDSGPTGELFF	TGTGCCACCAGCAGAGATTCAGGGCCCACCGGGGAGCTGTTTTTT
.	few	TRBV28	15	TRBJ1-6	CASSPTGTANSPLHF	TGTGCCAGCAGTCCCACCGGGACTGCAAATTCACCCCTCCACTTT
.	.	TRBV6-5	12	TRBJ2-6	CASSYRGNVLTF	TGTGCCAGCAGTTACAGGGGGAACGTCCTGACTTTC
TRBD2	.	TRBV12-3/TRBV12-4	12	TRBJ2-5	CASGPGGETQYF	TGTGCCAGCGGACCGGGAGGAGAGACCCAGTACTTC
TRBD2	.	TRBV5-1	14	TRBJ2-5	CASSLTSGPETQYF	TGCGCCAGCAGCTTAACTAGCGGCCCTGAGACCCAGTACTTC
TRBD1	.	TRBV25-1	16	TRBJ2-5	CASSEGTVSEQETQYF	TGTGCCAGCAGTGAAGGGACAGTCTCGGAACAAGAGACCCAGTACTTC
.	.	TRBV30	14	TRBJ1-5	CAWNAGTGNQPQHF	TGTGCCTGGAACGCGGGGACGGGCAATCAGCCCCAGCATTTT
.	.	TRBV3-1/TRBV3-2	14	TRBJ1-3	CASSQDPGGNTIYF	TGTGCCAGCAGCCAAGATCCCGGGGGGAACACCATATATTTT
TRBD2	.	TRBV6-4	14	TRBJ2-1	CASRGLAGGGEQFF	TGTGCCAGCAGAGGACTAGCGGGAGGCGGTGAGCAGTTCTTC
TRBD1	.	TRBV6-5	15	TRBJ2-7	CASTPRTGGFYEQYF	TGTGCCAGCACCCCTCGGACAGGGGGTTTCTACGAGCAGTACTTC
TRBD1	.	TRBV7-2	16	TRBJ1-2	CASSRNDRAANYGYTF	TGTGCCAGCAGCCGTAATGACAGGGCAGCTAACTATGGCTACACCTTC
.	.	TRBV7-2	14	TRBJ1-6	CASSFQVYNSPLHF	TGTGCCAGCAGCTTCCAGGTTTATAATTCACCCCTCCACTTT
TRBD2	.	TRBV28	16	TRBJ2-7	CASSLDALAGDYEQYF	TGTGCCAGCAGTTTAGACGCACTAGCGGGAGACTACGAGCAGTACTTC
.	few	TRBV18	15	TRBJ1-5	CASSPPGSGNQPQHF	TGTGCCAGCTCACCCCCGGGGTCTGGCAATCAGCCCCAGCATTTT
TRBD1	.	TRBV15	17	TRBJ1-4	CATSRDYGQATNEKLFF	TGTGCCACCAGCAGAGACTATGGACAGGCAACTAATGAAAAACTGTTTTTT
.	.	TRBV12-3/TRBV12-4	13	TRBJ2-7	CASSLELSYEQYF	TGTGCCAGCAGTTTAGAGCTCTCCTACGAGCAGTACTTC
.	.	TRBV28	13	TRBJ2-2	CASTTSGSGELFF	TGTGCCAGCACTACATCCGGGAGTGGGGAGCTGTTTTTT
TRBD1	.	TRBV19	14	TRBJ1-1	CASRYGTVNTEAFF	TGTGCCAGTAGATATGGGACAGTGAACACTGAAGCTTTCTTT
.	.	TRBV28	14	TRBJ2-7	CASSSRDSTYEQYF	TGTGCCAGCAGTTCCCGAGACAGTACCTACGAGCAGTACTTC
TRBD2	.	TRBV7-2	16	TRBJ2-2	CASSPLLADLTGELFF	TGTGCCAGCAGTCCCCTACTAGCGGATCTAACCGGGGAGCTGTTTTTT
.	.	TRBV20-1	11	TRBJ1-1	CSAWGETEAFF	TGCAGTGCTTGGGGGGAAACTGAAGCTTTCTTT
.	many	TRBV3-1/TRBV3-2	11	TRBJ2-7	CASRYGYEQYF	TGTGCCAGCAGGTACGGGTACGAGCAGTACTTC
.	.	TRBV2	15	TRBJ1-2	CASSETLTGHYGYTF	TGTGCCAGCAGTGAAACCCTGACAGGACACTATGGCTACACCTTC
TRBD2	.	TRBV11-3	18	TRBJ2-3	CASTLAAEREARTDTQYF	TGTGCCAGCACCCTCGCCGCCGAGCGGGAGGCCCGCACAGATACGCAGTATTTT
TRBD2	.	TRBV28	17	TRBJ2-7	CASRLRTSGSVAYEQYF	TGTGCCAGCAGACTTAGGACTAGCGGGAGTGTAGCTTACGAGCAGTACTTC
.	.	TRBV2	16	TRBJ2-2	CASSERGGQNTGELFF	TGTGCCAGCAGTGAAAGGGGCGGCCAAAACACCGGGGAGCTGTTTTTT
.	once	TRBV28	14	TRBJ1-1	CASSLRGQSTEAFF	TGTGCCAGCAGCCTCCGAGGGCAGAGCACTGAAGCTTTCTTT
TRBD2	.	TRBV7-3	15	TRBJ2-1	CASSRTSGSYNEQFF	TGTGCCAGCAGCCGGACTAGCGGTTCCTACAATGAGCAGTTCTTC
.	.	TRBV3-1/TRBV3-2	13	TRBJ1-2	CASSEEPLYGYTF	TGTGCCAGCAGCGAAGAACCACTTTATGGCTACACCTTC
.	once	TRBV5-4	13	TRBJ2-5	CASSLGGQETQYF	TGTGCCAGCAGCTTGGGCGGCCAAGAGACCCAGTACTTC
TRBD2	.	TRBV5-1	15	TRBJ2-1	CASSLAGLAFHEQFF	TGCGCCAGCAGCTTGGCCGGACTAGCTTTCCATGAGCAGTTCTTC
TRBD1	.	TRBV18	15	TRBJ2-7	CASSPGQGNSYEQYF	TGTGCCAGCTCCCCCGGACAGGGAAACTCCTACGAGCAGTACTTC
.	.	TRBV28	14	TRBJ1-6	CASRQEGYNSPLHF	TGTGCCAGCAGACAGGAGGGCTATAATTCACCCCTCCACTTT
TRBD1	.	TRBV7-2	15	TRBJ2-7	CASSLARTGDLEQYF	TGTGCCAGCAGCTTAGCTAGGACAGGGGACCTCGAGCAGTACTTC
.	.	TRBV28	13	TRBJ1-6	CASYTLGGSPLHF	TGTGCCAGCTATACTCTGGGAGGATCACCCCTCCACTTT
TRBD1	.	TRBV9	15	TRBJ2-5	CASSLQGMYQETQYF	TGTGCCAGCAGCCTACAGGGGATGTACCAAGAGACCCAGTACTTC
.	.	TRBV27	14	TRBJ1-1	CATTKGGGGTEAFF	TGTGCCACCACGAAGGGGGGGGGAGGCACTGAAGCTTTCTTT
TRBD1	.	TRBV2	14	TRBJ1-4	CASSASGGQEKLFF	TGTGCCAGCAGTGCCTCAGGGGGCCAGGAAAAACTGTTTTTT
TRBD2	.	TRBV3-1/TRBV3-2	14	TRBJ2-5	CASSTGTSGETQYF	TGTGCCAGCAGCACTGGGACTAGTGGAGAGACCCAGTACTTC
.	.	TRBV13	13	TRBJ1-2	CASSFTGNYGYTF	TGTGCCAGCAGCTTTACAGGGAACTATGGCTACACCTTC